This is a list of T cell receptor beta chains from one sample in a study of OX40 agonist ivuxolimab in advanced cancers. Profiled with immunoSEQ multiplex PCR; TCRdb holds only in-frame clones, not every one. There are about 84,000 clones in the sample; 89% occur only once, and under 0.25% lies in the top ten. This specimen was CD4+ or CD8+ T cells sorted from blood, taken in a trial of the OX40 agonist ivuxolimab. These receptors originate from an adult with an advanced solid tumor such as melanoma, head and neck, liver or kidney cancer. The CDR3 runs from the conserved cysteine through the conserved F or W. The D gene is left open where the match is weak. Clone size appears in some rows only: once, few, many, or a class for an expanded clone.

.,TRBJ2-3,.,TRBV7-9,TGTGCCAGCAGCTCCAACAGGGCGGGATGGGATACGCAGTATTTT,CASSSNRAGWDTQYF
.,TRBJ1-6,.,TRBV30,TGTGCCTGGAGTGCTTTATTAGGGGGTTCACCCCTCCACTTT,CAWSALLGGSPLHF
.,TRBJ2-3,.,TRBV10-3,TGTGCCATCAGTGACTCGGATCGGGGGACAGATACGCAGTATTTT,CAISDSDRGTDTQYF
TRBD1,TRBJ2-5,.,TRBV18,TGTGCCAGCTCGATGAACCGGGACAGGGGGCCCGAGACCCAGTACTTC,CASSMNRDRGPETQYF
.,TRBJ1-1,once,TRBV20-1,TGCAGTTCGGGCAGCGAAACTGAAGCTTTCTTT,CSSGSETEAFF
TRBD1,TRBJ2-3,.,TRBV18,TGTGCCAGCTCACCCGACCCGGACAGGCGTCGGGTAGATACGCAGTATTTT,CASSPDPDRRRVDTQYF
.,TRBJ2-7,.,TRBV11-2,TGTGCCAGCAGCTCCCCTTGGCGGGGGCCCTACGAGCAGTACTTC,CASSSPWRGPYEQYF
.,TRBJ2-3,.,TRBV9,TGTGCCAGCAGCCCGGGATTGAGCACAGATACGCAGTATTTT,CASSPGLSTDTQYF
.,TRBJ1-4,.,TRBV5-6,TGTGCCAGCAGCTTATTTCAGGCTCTGGGGGAAAAACTGTTTTTT,CASSLFQALGEKLFF
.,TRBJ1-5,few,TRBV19,TGTGCCAGTAATTCACAGTATCAGCCCCAGCATTTT,CASNSQYQPQHF
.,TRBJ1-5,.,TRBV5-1,TGCGCCAGCAGCTTGGATGGTAATCAGCCCCAGCATTTT,CASSLDGNQPQHF
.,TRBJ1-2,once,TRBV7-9,TGTGCCAGCAGCGATTCCGGGAGGGTCTATGGCTACACCTTC,CASSDSGRVYGYTF
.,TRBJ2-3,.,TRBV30,TGTGCCTGGGAGAGGAAGGGGGCAGATACGCAGTATTTT,CAWERKGADTQYF
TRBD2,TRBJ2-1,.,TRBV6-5,TGTGCCAGCAGTTACTCTGGTGGGAGGGGAGGAAATGAGCAGTTCTTC,CASSYSGGRGGNEQFF
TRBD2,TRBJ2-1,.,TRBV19,TGTGCCAGTAACGGGGGGTGGGGCTCCTACAATGAGCAGTTCTTC,CASNGGWGSYNEQFF
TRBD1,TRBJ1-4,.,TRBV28,TGTGCCAGCAGTAAACGACAGGGGATGATGGAAAAACTGTTTTTT,CASSKRQGMMEKLFF
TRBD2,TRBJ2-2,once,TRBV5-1,TGCGCCAGCAGCGGGAGGGGACGGCAGAACACCGGGGAGCTGTTTTTT,CASSGRGRQNTGELFF
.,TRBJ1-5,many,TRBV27,TGTGCCAGCAGTTCTAGGGTCGGGACTCAGCCCCAGCATTTT,CASSSRVGTQPQHF
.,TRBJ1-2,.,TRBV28,TGTGCCAGCTCCCTGAGGCAGGGTGCGTTCCACACCTTC,CASSLRQGAFHTF
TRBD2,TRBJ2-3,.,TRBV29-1,TGCAGCGTTGTAATAAGCCGACCGGGAGGGTTAGCAGATACGCAGTATTTT,CSVVISRPGGLADTQYF
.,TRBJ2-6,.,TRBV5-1,TGCGCCAGCAGCCCCGATTCTGGGGCCAACGTCCTGACTTTC,CASSPDSGANVLTF
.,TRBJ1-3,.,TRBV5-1,TGCGCCAGCAGCTTGTCTGGGGGGAACTCTGGAAACACCATATATTTT,CASSLSGGNSGNTIYF
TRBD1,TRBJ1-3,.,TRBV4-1,TGCGCCAGCAGACCCGTCGGGCAGGGGGCGCGTGGAAACACCATATATTTT,CASRPVGQGARGNTIYF
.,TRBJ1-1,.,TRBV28,TGTGCCAGCAACCCCCTAGGGTCCCCGACCACTGAAGCTTTCTTT,CASNPLGSPTTEAFF
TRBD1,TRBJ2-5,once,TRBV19,TGTGCCAGTAGGGACAGGGGGCAAGAGACCCAGTACTTC,CASRDRGQETQYF